This T cell receptor (beta chain) is drawn from a study of T cell responses to AZD1222 COVID-19 vaccine. V dropped 11 bases and J dropped 1 base, with 11 bases sitting between them. Germline V gene lookup returns CDR1 ENHRY and CDR2 SYGVKD. The length of the CDR3 is 12 residues. Sequencing was performed with immunoSEQ multiplex PCR; in TCRdb, only in-frame clones are kept and a portion is missing. The top ten hold roughly 21% of the sample, which has more than 65,000 clones, 70% to 85% seen once. Study-wide points: A mostly white British donor set with more females was recruited, and clonal diversity was possibly underestimated. Just a handful of AZD1222 recipients were seropositive at baseline.

This clone was counted a few times. The antigen is undetermined. This TCR came from an adult in good health. The specimen comprised peripheral blood, sampled on day 0 of AZD1222 vaccination. The V and J genes are TRBV10-3 and TRBJ1-1; D is uncertain. CDR3 DNA sequence: TGTGCCTCGACCCGGGGGAACACTGAAGCTTTCTTT. It is translated as CASTRGNTEAFF.